This TCR beta chain was recorded in a study of T-cell memory formation after mild COVID-19. General observations from the study: Later expanders leaned toward CD4+, whereas clones contracting from day 15 to 85 were balanced CD4/CD8. Largely, contracting CD4+ clones fell within CM and EM, and contracting CD8+ clones within EMRA.

CDR3 length: 11 amino acids. Germline assignment: CDR1 SEHNR and CDR2 FQNEAQ (reference sequence). V lost 5 bases and J lost 9, with 8 bases in between. This clonotype was seen at least ten times. Its antigen is as yet unknown. MiXCR was run by TCRdb on the 5' RACE reads, yielding one entry per CDR3 protein. Among under 350,000 distinct CDR3 sequences listed, 15% to 20% were seen once. V gene TRBV7-9 combines with J gene TRBJ2-1; a weak D match, TRBD1 (6 bases). This clonotype was obtained from a man between 18 and 29 years old who had mild COVID-19 (a few samples of this study predate the infection). Cell type and time point are not known. The sequenced sample consisted of PBMCs or a T cell subset sorted from them (not recorded which). CDR3 nucleotides: TGTGCCAGCAGCCGAGGGGGTGAGCAGTTCTTC. It translates to CASSRGGEQFF. Variable domain in full (rest from reference TRBV7-9 and TRBJ2-1): DTGVSQNPRHKITKRGQNVTFRCDPISEHNRLYWYRQTLGQGPEFLTYFQNEAQLEKSRLLSDRFSAERPKGSFSTLEIQRTEQGDSAMYLCASSRGGEQFFGPGTRLTVL.